This T cell receptor (beta chain) stems from a study of shared clonotypes between healthy human individuals. Study overall: Two female and three male donors aged 18 to 49 were enrolled.

CD8 cells regarded as naive lacked CD45RO, were positively chosen for CCR7, and omitted terminally differentiated effector memory CD45RA+ cells. The germline V gene encodes CDR1 SGHAT and CDR2 FQNNGV. Trimming shortened V by 8 bases and J by 4 bases, and 14 bases separated the two germline ends. The CDR3 covers 13 residues. Under the authors' procedure: Junction-only sequences produced by ImmunoSEQ had no quality scores, so filtering differed. TCRdb's table, derived via immunoSEQ multiplex PCR, lists solely in-frame clones and lacks some. V and J calls and clone size are copied from that table; D and trimming were computed from the DNA. Here the sample spans roughly 2,000,000 clones, around 96% being singletons.

V is TRBV11-2 and J is TRBJ1-2; the D is unclear. Material for sequencing was naive CD8+ T cells sorted from blood. The sequence derives from a man aged 18-30 years in good health. Written as DNA, the CDR3 is TGTGCCAGCTGGTGGGGAGATGGCTATGGCTACACCTTC. Encoded protein: CASWWGDGYGYTF.